These 15 T cell receptor beta chains were sequenced from one sample in a study of T-cell memory formation after mild COVID-19. TCRdb redid the calling of the 5' RACE reads with MiXCR, one entry per CDR3 protein. The data show some 120,000 distinct CDR3 sequences, approximately 6.3% seen once. The material sequenced was PBMCs or a T cell subset sorted from them (not recorded which). The receptor source for this set is an adult woman who had mild COVID-19 (a few samples of this study predate the infection). Cell type and time point are not known.

This clonotype was seen a few times. The gene calls are TRBV2 and TRBJ2-2, with TRBD1 matching 9 bases. J lost 5 bases, V lost 1 base, and 2 bases had no gene match. Germline-derived CDR1 and CDR2 are SNHLY and FYNNEI. The CDR3 loop spans 15 amino acids. CDR3 DNA: TGTGCCAGCAGTGAAGACAGGGGGCGGACCGGGGAGCTGTTTTTT. Translation gives CASSEDRGRTGELFF. The whole variable domain, remainder taken from reference TRBV2 and TRBJ2-2, is EPEVTQTPSHQVTQMGQEVILRCVPISNHLYFYWYRQILGQKVEFLVSFYNNEISEKSEIFDDQFSVERPDGSNFTLKIRSTKLEDSAMYFCASSEDRGRTGELFFGEGSRLTVL.

There are a few counts of this clonotype. V usage is TRBV19 and J usage is TRBJ2-7; no firm D call. V was pared by 2 bases and J by 2 bases, with 10 bases between. The CDR3 runs 14 residues. The germline V gene encodes CDR1 LNHDA and CDR2 SQIVND (reference sequence). DNA for the CDR3: TGTGCCAGTAGTATATCGGTAGGTCCCTACGAGCAGTACTTC. It codes for CASSISVGPYEQYF.

This clonotype appeared a few times. The chain uses TRBV18 and TRBJ1-1; 8 nucleotides align to TRBD1. This CDR3 is 15 amino acids long. CDR1 is KGHSH and CDR2 is LQKENI in the germline V gene. Unmatched junction bases numbered 6, after V lost 6 bases and J lost 0 bases. CDR3 nucleotides: TGTGCCAGCTCCGCCCCGACAGGGGTGAACACTGAAGCTTTCTTT. Translation gives CASSAPTGVNTEAFF.

The CDR3: CATGGYRNEQFF. In DNA, the CDR3 is TGTGCCACCGGCGGCTACCGGAATGAGCAGTTCTTC. This chain links TRBV24-1 with TRBJ2-1; D is ambiguous. V was clipped by 9 bases and J by 7 bases, with 12 bases between them. The germline V gene has CDR1 KGHDR and CDR2 SFDVKD. The CDR3 is made up of 12 amino acids.

This clonotype has at least ten counts. The rearrangement links TRBV6-5 to TRBJ1-1; TRBD1 matches at 8 bases. The CDR3 runs 13 residues. In germline, CDR1 is MNHEY, CDR2 SVGAGI. The junction had 4 bases not matched to a gene; V was cut back by 5 bases and J by 5 bases. Here the CDR3 reads CASSPQGGTEAFF. Written as DNA, the CDR3 is TGTGCCAGCAGTCCACAGGGGGGAACTGAAGCTTTCTTT.

This clonotype showed up many times. This chain links TRBV7-9 with TRBJ2-5, with a tentative D call TRBD1 (5 bases). This CDR3 region has 16 residues. The germline V and J ends were trimmed by 3 bases and 4 bases, with 18 bases remaining between them. Germline V CDR1 and CDR2: SEHNR, FQNEAQ (reference sequence). CDR3 bases: TGTGCCAGCAGCTTTCCCCAACAGGTGAAGGGAGAGACCCAGTACTTC. Its translation: CASSFPQQVKGETQYF.

This clonotype was detected many times. The chain recombines TRBV7-9 with TRBJ2-7; D is perhaps TRBD1 (6 bases). Trimming shortened V by 1 base and J by 1 base, and 14 bases separated the two germline ends. Germline lookup yields CDR1 SEHNR and CDR2 FQNEAQ (reference sequence). The length of the CDR3 is 16 residues. The CDR3 nucleotides are TGTGCCAGCAGCTTAGAGGGAGACAGGAGGTCCTACGAGCAGTACTTC. Translating it yields CASSLEGDRRSYEQYF.

The table lists this clonotype with many counts. The CDR3 loop reads CASSYGAGTQYF. CDR3 coding DNA: TGTGCCAGCAGTTACGGGGCGGGGACCCAGTACTTC. The chain uses TRBV6-2 or TRBV6-3 and TRBJ2-5; D assignment may be TRBD1 or TRBD2 (5 bases each). The V end was cut by 2 bases, the J end by 7 bases, with 8 bases between. The germline V gene has CDR1 MNHEY and CDR2 SVGEGT. The length of the CDR3 is 12 residues.

The chain links TRBV2 to TRBJ1-4, with no clear D. The CDR3 totals 14 residues. Germline V gives CDR1 SNHLY, CDR2 FYNNEI. V lost 0 bases, J lost 5 bases, and 7 bases lay in between. DNA of the CDR3: TGTGCCAGCAGTGAAGCGCGGGGAAATGAAAAACTGTTTTTT. This translates into CASSEARGNEKLFF.

This rearrangement joins TRBV4-2 to TRBJ2-7; D perhaps matches TRBD1 (6 bases). The length of the CDR3 is 16 residues. Per germline, CDR1 LGHNA and CDR2 YNFKEQ. Trimming shortened V by 0 bases and J by 4 bases, and 16 bases separated the two germline ends. The CDR3 sequence is CASSQEKAGDRYEQYF. CDR3 sequence (DNA): TGTGCCAGCAGCCAAGAGAAGGCAGGGGATAGGTACGAGCAGTACTTC.

At least ten counts were recorded for this clonotype. The chain recombines TRBV5-1 with TRBJ1-1, with 7 bases matching TRBD1. This CDR3 has 14 amino acids. V was clipped by 4 bases and J by 0 bases; unmatched bases: 3. Germline V gene sequence: CDR1 SGHRS, CDR2 YFSETQ. The CDR3 DNA sequence: TGCGCCAGCAGCCTCGACAGGGTGAACACTGAAGCTTTCTTT. This translates into CASSLDRVNTEAFF. Supplemented by reference TRBV5-1 and TRBJ1-1, the full variable domain reads KAGVTQTPRYLIKTRGQQVTLSCSPISGHRSVSWYQQTPGQGLQFLFEYFSETQRNKGNFPGRFSGRQFSNSRSEMNVSTLELGDSALYLCASSLDRVNTEAFFGQGTRLTVV.

The chain links TRBV6-1 to TRBJ2-7; D perhaps matches TRBD2 (5 bases). V was pared by 6 bases and J by 7 bases, with 13 bases between. Germline lookup yields CDR1 MNHNS and CDR2 SASEGT. This CDR3 spans 12 amino acids. DNA for the CDR3: TGTGCCAGCAGCGAAAGGAGGAGGGAGCAGTACTTC. Translating it yields CASSERRREQYF.

This clonotype has a count of ten or more. V gene TRBV29-1 combines with J gene TRBJ2-3; 8 bases are a match to TRBD1. The V gene's germline CDR1 is SQVTM and CDR2 ANQGSEA. The CDR3 consists of 15 residues. V shed 7 bases, J shed 4 bases, and the junction held 13 bases outside the gene matches. The CDR3 region is CSAPPPDRVPDTQYF. DNA of the CDR3: TGCAGCGCCCCGCCCCCGGACAGGGTGCCAGATACGCAGTATTTT.

This clonotype has more than one count but fewer than ten. The rearrangement uses TRBV7-9 and TRBJ2-5; 12 nucleotides line up with TRBD2. This CDR3 comprises 18 residues. CDR1 and CDR2 from the germline V gene are SEHNR and FQNEAQ (reference sequence). The V segment lost 5 bases and the J segment 3 bases; nucleotides outside the gene matches: 13. The CDR3 nucleotides are TGTGCCAGCAGCCATCCCCGGCTAGCGGGGGGGGCGGAAGAGACCCAGTACTTC. It yields the protein CASSHPRLAGGAEETQYF.

This clonotype was recorded at least ten times. The V gene is TRBV12-3 or TRBV12-4, the J gene TRBJ1-4, with 8 bases lining up with TRBD1. Trimming removed 6 bases from V and 10 bases from J; junction bases left unmatched: 10. The CDR3 is 14 amino acids. Here the CDR3 DNA reads TGTGCCAGCAGCCCGACAGGGGCTATTGGAAAACTGTTTTTT. Amino acid sequence: CASSPTGAIGKLFF.